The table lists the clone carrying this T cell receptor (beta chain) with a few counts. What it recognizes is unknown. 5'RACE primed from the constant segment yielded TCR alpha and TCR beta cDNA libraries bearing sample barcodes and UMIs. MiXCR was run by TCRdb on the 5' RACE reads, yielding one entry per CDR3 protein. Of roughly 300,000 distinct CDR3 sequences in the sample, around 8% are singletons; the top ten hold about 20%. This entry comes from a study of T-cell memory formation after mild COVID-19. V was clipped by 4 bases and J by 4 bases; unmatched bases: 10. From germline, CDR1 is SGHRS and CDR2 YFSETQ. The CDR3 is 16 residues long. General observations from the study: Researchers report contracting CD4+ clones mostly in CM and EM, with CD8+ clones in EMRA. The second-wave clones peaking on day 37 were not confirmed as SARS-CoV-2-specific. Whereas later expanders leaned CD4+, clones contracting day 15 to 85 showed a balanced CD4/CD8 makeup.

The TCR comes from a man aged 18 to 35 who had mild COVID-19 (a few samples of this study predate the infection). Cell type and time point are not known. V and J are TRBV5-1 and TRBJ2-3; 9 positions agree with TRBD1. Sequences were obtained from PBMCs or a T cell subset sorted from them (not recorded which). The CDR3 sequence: CASSQRGTGNPDTQYF. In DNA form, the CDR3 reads TGCGCCAGCAGCCAGAGGGGGACAGGGAATCCAGATACGCAGTATTTT. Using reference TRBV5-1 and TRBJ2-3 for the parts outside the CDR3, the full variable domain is KAGVTQTPRYLIKTRGQQVTLSCSPISGHRSVSWYQQTPGQGLQFLFEYFSETQRNKGNFPGRFSGRQFSNSRSEMNVSTLELGDSALYLCASSQRGTGNPDTQYFGPGTRLTVL.